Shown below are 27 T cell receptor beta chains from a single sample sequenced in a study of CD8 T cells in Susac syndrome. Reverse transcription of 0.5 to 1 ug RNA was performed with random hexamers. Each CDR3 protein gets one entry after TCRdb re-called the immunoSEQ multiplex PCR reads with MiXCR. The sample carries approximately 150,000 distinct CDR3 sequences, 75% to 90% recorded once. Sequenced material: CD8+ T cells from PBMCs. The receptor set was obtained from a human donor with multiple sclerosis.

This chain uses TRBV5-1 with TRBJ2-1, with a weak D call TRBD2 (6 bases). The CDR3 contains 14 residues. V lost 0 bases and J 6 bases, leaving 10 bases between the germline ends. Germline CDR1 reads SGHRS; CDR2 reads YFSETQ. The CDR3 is CASSLGDSGNEQFF. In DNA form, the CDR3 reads TGCGCCAGCAGCTTGGGGGACTCGGGCAATGAGCAGTTCTTC.

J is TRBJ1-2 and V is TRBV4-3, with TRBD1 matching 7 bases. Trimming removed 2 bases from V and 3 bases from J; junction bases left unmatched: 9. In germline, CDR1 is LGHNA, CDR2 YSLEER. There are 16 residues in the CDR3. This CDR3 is CASSQSRGGEDYGYTF. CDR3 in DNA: TGCGCCAGCAGCCAATCAAGAGGGGGCGAGGACTATGGCTACACCTTC.

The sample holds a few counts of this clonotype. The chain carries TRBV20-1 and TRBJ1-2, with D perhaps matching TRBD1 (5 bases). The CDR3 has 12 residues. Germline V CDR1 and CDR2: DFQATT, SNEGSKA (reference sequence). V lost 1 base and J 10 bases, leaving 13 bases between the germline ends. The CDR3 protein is CSARGGRGTYTF. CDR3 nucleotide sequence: TGCAGTGCTAGAGGGGGGAGGGGTACCTACACCTTC.

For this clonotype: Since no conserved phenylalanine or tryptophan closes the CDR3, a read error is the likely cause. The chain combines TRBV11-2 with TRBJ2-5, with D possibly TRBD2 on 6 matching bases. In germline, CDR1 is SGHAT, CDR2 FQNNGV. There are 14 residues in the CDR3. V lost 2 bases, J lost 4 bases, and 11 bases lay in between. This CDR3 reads CASSLTGEGETQYL. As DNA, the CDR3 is TGTGCCAGCAGCTTAACGGGAGAGGGAGAGACCCAGTACCTC.

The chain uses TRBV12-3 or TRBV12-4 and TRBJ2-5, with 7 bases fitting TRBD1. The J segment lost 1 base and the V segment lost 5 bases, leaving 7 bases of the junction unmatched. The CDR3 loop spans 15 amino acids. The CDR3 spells CASSPDYRGQETQYF. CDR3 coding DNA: TGTGCCAGCAGTCCAGACTACAGGGGCCAAGAGACCCAGTACTTC.

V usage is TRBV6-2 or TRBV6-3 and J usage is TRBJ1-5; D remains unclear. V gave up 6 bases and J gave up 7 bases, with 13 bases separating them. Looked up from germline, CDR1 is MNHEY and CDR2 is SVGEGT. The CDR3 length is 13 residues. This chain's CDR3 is CASSLTVSQPQHF. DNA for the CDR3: TGTGCCAGCAGCTTGACGGTAAGCCAGCCCCAGCATTTT.

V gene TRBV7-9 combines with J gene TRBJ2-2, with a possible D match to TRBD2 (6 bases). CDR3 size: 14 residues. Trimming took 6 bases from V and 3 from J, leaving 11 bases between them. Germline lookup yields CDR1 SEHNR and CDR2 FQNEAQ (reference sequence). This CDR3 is CASRTGEHTGELFF. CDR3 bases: TGTGCCAGCAGGACGGGGGAGCACACCGGGGAGCTGTTTTTT.

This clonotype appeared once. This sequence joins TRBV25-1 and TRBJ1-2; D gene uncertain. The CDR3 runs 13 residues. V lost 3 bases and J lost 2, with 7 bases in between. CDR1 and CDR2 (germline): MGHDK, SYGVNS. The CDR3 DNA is TGTGCCAGCAGTGATACATTCAACTATGGCTACACCTTC. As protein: CASSDTFNYGYTF.

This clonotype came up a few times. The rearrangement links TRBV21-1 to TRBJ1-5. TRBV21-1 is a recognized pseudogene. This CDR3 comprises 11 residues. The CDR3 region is CASRRAQPQHF. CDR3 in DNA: TGTGCCAGCAGGAGGGCCCAGCCCCAGCATTTT.

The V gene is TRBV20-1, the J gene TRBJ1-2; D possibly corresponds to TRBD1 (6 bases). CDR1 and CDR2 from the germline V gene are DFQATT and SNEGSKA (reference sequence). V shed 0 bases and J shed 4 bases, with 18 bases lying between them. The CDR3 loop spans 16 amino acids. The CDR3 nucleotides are TGCAGTGCTAGAGATCAAAACCGGGGGCCTGTCTATGGCTACACCTTC. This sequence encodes CSARDQNRGPVYGYTF.

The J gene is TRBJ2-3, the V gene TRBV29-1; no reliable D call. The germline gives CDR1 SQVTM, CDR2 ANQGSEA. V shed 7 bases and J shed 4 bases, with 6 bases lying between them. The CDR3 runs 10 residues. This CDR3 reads CSAKADTQYF. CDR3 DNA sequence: TGCAGCGCCAAGGCAGATACGCAGTATTTT.

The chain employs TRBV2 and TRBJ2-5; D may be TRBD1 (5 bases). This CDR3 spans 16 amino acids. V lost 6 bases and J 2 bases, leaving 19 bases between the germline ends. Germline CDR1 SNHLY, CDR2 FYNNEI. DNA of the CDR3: TGTGCCAGCAGGCTCCCAGGGTGGGCAGCTCAAGAGACCCAGTACTTC. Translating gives CASRLPGWAAQETQYF.

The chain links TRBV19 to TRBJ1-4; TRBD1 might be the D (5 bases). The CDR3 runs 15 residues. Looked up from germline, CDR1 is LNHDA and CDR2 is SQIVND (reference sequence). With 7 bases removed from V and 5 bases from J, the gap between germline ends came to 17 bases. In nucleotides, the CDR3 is TGTGCCAGTACCCCCCGTCGACAGAGAAATGAAAAACTGTTTTTT. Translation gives CASTPRRQRNEKLFF.

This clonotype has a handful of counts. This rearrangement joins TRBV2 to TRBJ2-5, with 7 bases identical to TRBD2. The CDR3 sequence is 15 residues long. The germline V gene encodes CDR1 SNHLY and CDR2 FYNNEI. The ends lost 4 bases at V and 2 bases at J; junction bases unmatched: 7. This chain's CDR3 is CASSGGGSGQETQYF. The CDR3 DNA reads TGTGCCAGCAGTGGGGGAGGGTCGGGACAAGAGACCCAGTACTTC.

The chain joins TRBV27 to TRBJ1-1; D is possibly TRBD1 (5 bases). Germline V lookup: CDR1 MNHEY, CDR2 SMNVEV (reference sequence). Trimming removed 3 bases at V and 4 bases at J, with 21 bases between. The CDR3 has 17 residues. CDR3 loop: CASSLARETFEGTEAFF. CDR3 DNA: TGTGCCAGCAGTTTGGCCAGGGAGACTTTTGAGGGCACTGAAGCTTTCTTT.

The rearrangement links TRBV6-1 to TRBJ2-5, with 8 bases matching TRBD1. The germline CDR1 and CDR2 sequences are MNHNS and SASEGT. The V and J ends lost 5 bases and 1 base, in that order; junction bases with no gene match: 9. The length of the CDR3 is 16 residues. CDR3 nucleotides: TGTGCCAGCAGTCTCCGGACAGGGAATTCCCAAGAGACCCAGTACTTC. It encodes CASSLRTGNSQETQYF.

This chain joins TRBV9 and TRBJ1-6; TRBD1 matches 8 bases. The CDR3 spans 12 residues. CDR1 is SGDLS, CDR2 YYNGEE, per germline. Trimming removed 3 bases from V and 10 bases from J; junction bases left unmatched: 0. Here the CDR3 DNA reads TGTGCCAGCAGCGGGACAGGGTCACCCCTCCACTTT. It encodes CASSGTGSPLHF.

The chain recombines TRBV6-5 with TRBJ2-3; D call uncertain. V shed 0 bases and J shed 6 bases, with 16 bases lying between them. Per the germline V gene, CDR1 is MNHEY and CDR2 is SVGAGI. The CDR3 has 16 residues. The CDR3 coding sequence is TGTGCCAGCAGTTACTCGAGTGGTGGGTTGTACGATACGCAGTATTTT. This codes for CASSYSSGGLYDTQYF.

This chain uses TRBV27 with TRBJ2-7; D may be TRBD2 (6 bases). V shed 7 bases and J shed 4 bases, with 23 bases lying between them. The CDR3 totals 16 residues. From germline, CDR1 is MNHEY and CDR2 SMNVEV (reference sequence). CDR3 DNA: TGTGCCAGCAAGGGAGCCTTTTTGGGGGGAGCGTACGAGCAGTACTTC. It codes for CASKGAFLGGAYEQYF.

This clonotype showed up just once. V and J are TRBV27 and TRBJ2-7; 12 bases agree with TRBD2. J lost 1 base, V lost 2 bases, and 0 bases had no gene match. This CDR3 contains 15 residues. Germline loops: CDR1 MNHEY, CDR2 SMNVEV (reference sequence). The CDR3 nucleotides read TGTGCCAGCAGTTTACTAGCGGGAGGGTCCTACGAGCAGTACGTC. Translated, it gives CASSLLAGGSYEQYV.

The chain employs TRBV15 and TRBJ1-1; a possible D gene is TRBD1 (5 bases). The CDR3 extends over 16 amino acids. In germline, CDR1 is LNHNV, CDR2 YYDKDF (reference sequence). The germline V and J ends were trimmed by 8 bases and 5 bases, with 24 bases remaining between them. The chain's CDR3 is CATRSGAPFNWTEAFF. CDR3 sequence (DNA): TGTGCCACCCGGAGCGGGGCCCCGTTCAACTGGACTGAAGCTTTCTTT.

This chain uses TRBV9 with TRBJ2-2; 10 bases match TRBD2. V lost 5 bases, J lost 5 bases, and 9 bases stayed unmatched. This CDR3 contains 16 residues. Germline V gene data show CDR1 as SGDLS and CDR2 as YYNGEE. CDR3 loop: CASSPSGGAGTGELFF. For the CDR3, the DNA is TGTGCCAGCAGTCCCAGCGGGGGGGCTGGAACCGGGGAGCTGTTTTTT.

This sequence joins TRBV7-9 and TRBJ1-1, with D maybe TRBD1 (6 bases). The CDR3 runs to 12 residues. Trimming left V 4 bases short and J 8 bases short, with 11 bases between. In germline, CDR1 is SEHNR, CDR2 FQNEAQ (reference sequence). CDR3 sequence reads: CASSSPGHEAFF. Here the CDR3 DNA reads TGTGCCAGCAGCTCGCCGGGACACGAAGCTTTCTTT.

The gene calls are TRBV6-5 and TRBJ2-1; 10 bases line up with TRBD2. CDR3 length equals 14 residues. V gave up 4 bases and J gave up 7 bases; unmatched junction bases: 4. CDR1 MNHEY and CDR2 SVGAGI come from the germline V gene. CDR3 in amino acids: CASSSGLAKNEQFF. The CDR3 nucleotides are TGTGCCAGCAGTTCGGGACTAGCGAAGAATGAGCAGTTCTTC.

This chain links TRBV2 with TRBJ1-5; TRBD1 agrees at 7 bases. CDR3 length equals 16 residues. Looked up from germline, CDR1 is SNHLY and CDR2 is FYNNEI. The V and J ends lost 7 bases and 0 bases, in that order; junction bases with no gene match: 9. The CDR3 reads CASTERGPYSNQPQHF. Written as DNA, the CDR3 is TGTGCCAGCACCGAGAGGGGGCCCTATAGCAATCAGCCCCAGCATTTT.

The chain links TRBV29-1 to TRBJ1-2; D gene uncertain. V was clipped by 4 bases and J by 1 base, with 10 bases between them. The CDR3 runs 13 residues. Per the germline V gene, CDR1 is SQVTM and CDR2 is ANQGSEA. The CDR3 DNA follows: TGCAGCGTTGTCACAGCACTTAACTATGGCTACACCTTC. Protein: CSVVTALNYGYTF.

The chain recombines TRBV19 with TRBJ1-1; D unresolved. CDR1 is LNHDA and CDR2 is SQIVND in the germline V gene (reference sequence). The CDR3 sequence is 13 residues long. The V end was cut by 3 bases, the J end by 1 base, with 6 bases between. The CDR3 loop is CASSMVQNTEAFF. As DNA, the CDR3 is TGTGCCAGTAGTATGGTCCAGAACACTGAAGCTTTCTTT. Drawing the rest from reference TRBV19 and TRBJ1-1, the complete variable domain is DGGITQSPKYLFRKEGQNVTLSCEQNLNHDAMYWYRQDPGQGLRLIYYSQIVNDFQKGDIAEGYSVSREKKESFPLTVTSAQKNPTAFYLCASSMVQNTEAFFGQGTRLTVV.